Below, 8 T cell receptor beta chains from the same sample are listed, as sequenced in a study of blood T cell repertoires in COVID-19. Using immunoSEQ multiplex PCR, the repertoire was profiled, and TCRdb retains in-frame clones only, with some absent. The table has some 250,000 clones, over 80% seen once. Sequenced material: peripheral blood. Receptor source: a middle-aged man with acute or convalescent COVID-19.

The chain has TRBV7-9 and TRBJ2-7, with a weak D call TRBD2 (5 bases). V gave up 1 base and J gave up 0 bases, with 7 bases separating them. The CDR3 is 14 amino acids. Germline CDR1 reads SEHNR; CDR2 reads FQNEAQ (reference sequence). CDR3 bases: TGTGCCAGCAGCTTAGGTAGCGCCTCCTACGAGCAGTACTTC. This codes for CASSLGSASYEQYF. Full variable domain (missing parts from reference TRBV7-9 and TRBJ2-7): DTGVSQNPRHKITKRGQNVTFRCDPISEHNRLYWYRQTLGQGPEFLTYFQNEAQLEKSRLLSDRFSAERPKGSFSTLEIQRTEQGDSAMYLCASSLGSASYEQYFGPGTRLTVT.

V and J are TRBV15 and TRBJ2-5, with 16 bases that match TRBD2. Unmatched junction bases numbered 6, after V lost 4 bases and J lost 4 bases. The CDR3 contains 17 residues. The V gene's germline CDR1 is LNHNV and CDR2 YYDKDF (reference sequence). The CDR3 reads CATSTGGTSGRGETQYF. In nucleotides, the CDR3 is TGTGCCACCAGCACGGGGGGGACTAGCGGGAGGGGAGAGACCCAGTACTTC.

The chain joins TRBV19 to TRBJ2-1; 7 nucleotides line up with TRBD1. V lost 3 bases and J lost 2; bases outside the gene matches: 4. CDR3 length equals 15 residues. From germline, CDR1 is LNHDA and CDR2 SQIVND (reference sequence). CDR3 in DNA: TGTGCCAGTAGTATTATACAGGGGACCTACAATGAGCAGTTCTTC. It translates to CASSIIQGTYNEQFF.

The V call is TRBV7-2, the J call TRBJ2-7, with D possibly being TRBD1 (6 bases). V was shortened by 5 bases and J by 0 bases, with 11 bases between the two germline ends. The CDR3 contains 14 residues. Germline V gene lookup returns CDR1 SGHTA and CDR2 FQGNSA. The CDR3 DNA reads as TGTGCCAGCAGCGCGGACAGATTCTCCTACGAGCAGTACTTC. Translating it yields CASSADRFSYEQYF.

This chain uses TRBV6-6 with TRBJ1-1; the match to TRBD1 covers 9 bases. V shed 6 bases and J 11 bases; nucleotides not matched to a gene: 4. The CDR3 is 11 residues long. Per the germline V gene, CDR1 is MNHNY and CDR2 is SVGAGI (reference sequence). The CDR3 protein is CASSLQGAAFF. CDR3 nucleotides: TGTGCCAGCAGCCTACAGGGGGCCGCTTTCTTT.

The chain recombines TRBV19 with TRBJ1-2, with D possibly being TRBD1 (6 bases). Germline lookup yields CDR1 LNHDA and CDR2 SQIVND (reference sequence). CDR3 size: 18 residues. Trimming shortened V by 5 bases and J by 6 bases, and 28 bases separated the two germline ends. Here the CDR3 reads CASSSLGLGQTRGNGYTF. As DNA, the CDR3 is TGTGCCAGTAGTTCCTTGGGCCTAGGACAGACTCGAGGAAATGGCTACACCTTC.

V gene TRBV5-6 combines with J gene TRBJ1-1, with TRBD1 identical over 9 bases. Per germline, CDR1 SGHDT and CDR2 YYEEEE. The J segment lost 7 bases and the V segment lost 3 bases, leaving 4 bases of the junction unmatched. The CDR3 is 13 amino acids. The CDR3 bases are TGTGCCAGCAGCTGGGGGACAGGGATTGAAGCTTTCTTT. Its protein is CASSWGTGIEAFF.

The chain combines TRBV5-1 with TRBJ1-2, with 8 bases matching TRBD1. Germline V gene sequence: CDR1 SGHRS, CDR2 YFSETQ. The CDR3 totals 14 residues. J gave up 7 bases and V 4 bases, and 9 bases lay outside the gene matches. The CDR3 loop is CASSPQTGAGGYTF. CDR3 DNA sequence: TGCGCCAGCAGCCCGCAGACAGGGGCAGGTGGCTACACCTTC.